The next 12 T cell receptor beta chains were all read from a single sample in a study of blood T cell repertoires in COVID-19. The assay was immunoSEQ multiplex PCR, and TCRdb's table has in-frame clones only and misses some. The sample lists some 74,000 clones, 88% occurring once. The sequencing input was peripheral blood. These TCRs come from a man between 50 and 59 years old with acute or convalescent COVID-19.

This chain connects TRBV6-1 to TRBJ1-6; TRBD1 aligns across 7 bases. The ends lost 4 bases at V and 4 bases at J; junction bases unmatched: 7. This CDR3 is built from 16 residues. Germline V gene sequence: CDR1 MNHNS, CDR2 SASEGT. CDR3 protein: CASSVGGQTYNSPLHF. The CDR3 nucleotides read TGTGCCAGCAGTGTCGGGGGACAGACATATAATTCACCCCTCCACTTT.

The chain joins TRBV6-5 to TRBJ1-5, with 9 bases matching TRBD1. The CDR3 is 14 residues long. V was pared by 8 bases and J by 1 base, with 3 bases of the junction left unmatched. The germline V gene encodes CDR1 MNHEY and CDR2 SVGAGI. CDR3 DNA: TGTGCCAGCGCGGGACAGGGAAGCAATCAGCCCCAGCATTTT. Protein product: CASAGQGSNQPQHF.

The table lists this clone with a count of one. J is TRBJ2-1 and V is TRBV19; weak D call: TRBD2 (5 bases). The CDR3 has 14 residues. Germline CDR1 reads LNHDA; CDR2 reads SQIVND (reference sequence). V was trimmed by 5 bases and J by 7 bases, leaving 15 bases between them. DNA for the CDR3: TGTGCCAGTAGTTTCGGACTTGGGTGGAATGAGCAGTTCTTC. Amino acid sequence: CASSFGLGWNEQFF.

The J gene is TRBJ1-5, the V gene TRBV6-6; D remains unclear. Germline V gene lookup returns CDR1 MNHNY and CDR2 SVGAGI (reference sequence). The CDR3 sequence is 16 residues long. With 2 bases removed from V and 1 base from J, the gap between germline ends came to 12 bases. The CDR3, as DNA: TGTGCCAGCAGTTACAGTCAGGCTTTGAGCAATCAGCCCCAGCATTTT. It yields the protein CASSYSQALSNQPQHF.

The chain combines TRBV7-9 with TRBJ1-2; D might be TRBD1 (5 bases). The CDR3 contains 17 residues. V was clipped by 5 bases and J by 2 bases, with 21 bases between them. Germline V gene lookup returns CDR1 SEHNR and CDR2 FQNEAQ (reference sequence). The CDR3 nucleotides are TGTGCCAGCAGCATCCTCAGGCGGGGCAGCCAGAACTATGGCTACACCTTC. The encoded protein is CASSILRRGSQNYGYTF.

The rearrangement links TRBV3-1 (or the pseudogene TRBV3-2) to TRBJ1-6, with 7 nucleotides matching TRBD1. CDR3 length: 14 residues. Germline loops: CDR1 LGHDT, CDR2 YNNKEL (reference sequence). V trimming: 4 bases; J trimming: 10 bases; junction bases outside the gene matches: 7. CDR3 DNA sequence: TGTGCCAGCAGCCCCCGACAGGGTCCGTCACCCCTCCACTTT. It codes for CASSPRQGPSPLHF.

The genes are TRBV27 and TRBJ1-2, with a possible D match to TRBD1 (6 bases). Deletions cut 6 bases from V and 0 bases from J, with 14 bases between. This CDR3 contains 15 residues. Per germline, CDR1 MNHEY and CDR2 SMNVEV (reference sequence). In DNA form, the CDR3 reads TGTGCCAGCAGCTGGCGTGCAGGGGCTAACTATGGCTACACCTTC. Its translation is CASSWRAGANYGYTF.

V is TRBV6-5 and J is TRBJ2-5; D gene unclear. The germline V and J ends were trimmed by 4 bases and 2 bases, with 14 bases remaining between them. The CDR3 covers 15 residues. Germline lookup yields CDR1 MNHEY and CDR2 SVGAGI. DNA for the CDR3: TGTGCCAGCAGTTCAGACATACCCCTTCAAGAGACCCAGTACTTC. The encoded protein is CASSSDIPLQETQYF.

The chain uses TRBV7-9 and TRBJ2-3; TRBD2 matches at 9 bases. CDR1 SEHNR and CDR2 FQNEAQ come from the germline V gene (reference sequence). CDR3 size: 15 residues. V was pared by 8 bases and J by 5 bases, with 11 bases of the junction left unmatched. The CDR3 loop is CASRQAGGQGDTQYF. In nucleotides, the CDR3 is TGTGCCAGCCGACAGGCGGGGGGGCAGGGAGATACGCAGTATTTT.

This chain joins TRBV25-1 and TRBJ1-2, with 10 bases identical to TRBD1. Losses at the gene ends were 2 bases for V and 4 bases for J; bases not matched to a gene: 7. There are 16 residues in the CDR3. CDR1 is MGHDK and CDR2 is SYGVNS in the germline V gene. Written as DNA, the CDR3 is TGTGCCAGCAGTGAAGGGAAAAGGGACAGGGGCTATGGCTACACCTTC. It codes for CASSEGKRDRGYGYTF.

This clone was seen a few times. This chain uses TRBV6-5 with TRBJ1-2; 9 nucleotides match TRBD1. The germline CDR1 and CDR2 sequences are MNHEY and SVGAGI. V shed 1 base and J 8 bases; nucleotides not matched to a gene: 2. The length of the CDR3 is 13 residues. DNA of the CDR3: TGTGCCAGCAGTTACTGGACAGGGGACGGCTACACCTTC. Translating it yields CASSYWTGDGYTF.

The chain has TRBV29-1 and TRBJ1-2, with 7 positions matching TRBD1. CDR1 is SQVTM, CDR2 ANQGSEA, per germline. CDR3 size: 13 residues. The junction had 13 bases not matched to a gene; V was cut back by 7 bases and J by 8 bases. The CDR3 loop is CSADARQGLGYTF. CDR3 in DNA: TGCAGCGCCGACGCGAGACAGGGCCTGGGCTACACCTTC.